One sample yielded the 22 T cell receptor beta chains listed below, sequenced in a study of blood T cell repertoires in COVID-19. Some clones are missing from TCRdb's copy, which holds only in-frame ones; the method was immunoSEQ multiplex PCR. The sample records roughly 140,000 clones, roughly nine tenths being singletons. The material sequenced was peripheral blood. These receptors originate from a woman in her sixties or seventies with active COVID-19.

This clone was counted between two and nine times. V usage is TRBV12-3 or TRBV12-4 and J usage is TRBJ1-1, with TRBD1 matching over 7 bases. J lost 8 bases, V lost 0 bases, and 0 bases had no gene match. This CDR3 comprises 12 residues. CDR3 bases: TGTGCCAGCAGTTTAGCGGGACAGGAAGCTTTCTTT. The encoded protein is CASSLAGQEAFF.

The gene calls are TRBV19 and TRBJ1-5, with a possible D match to TRBD1 (6 bases). Deletions cut 7 bases from V and 5 bases from J, with 15 bases between. Germline CDR1 and CDR2: LNHDA and SQIVND (reference sequence). The CDR3 covers 14 residues. In DNA form, the CDR3 reads TGTGCCAGTAACAACAGGGCCGTTTATCAGCCCCAGCATTTT. It specifies CASNNRAVYQPQHF. Full variable domain (missing parts from reference TRBV19 and TRBJ1-5): DGGITQSPKYLFRKEGQNVTLSCEQNLNHDAMYWYRQDPGQGLRLIYYSQIVNDFQKGDIAEGYSVSREKKESFPLTVTSAQKNPTAFYLCASNNRAVYQPQHFGDGTRLSIL.

V and J are TRBV6-5 and TRBJ2-6; D unresolved. This CDR3 has 13 residues. The V gene lost 10 bases and the J gene lost 4 bases, with 11 bases spanning the gap. Germline CDR1 MNHEY, CDR2 SVGAGI. The CDR3 coding sequence is TGTGCCATTGCCTCGCGCGGGGCCAACGTCCTGACTTTC. It specifies CAIASRGANVLTF.

The chain uses TRBV7-3 and TRBJ2-3, with D possibly TRBD2 on 6 matching bases. Germline values: CDR1 SGHTA, CDR2 FQGTGA. The CDR3 consists of 14 residues. V was shortened by 7 bases and J by 4 bases, with 15 bases between the two germline ends. The DNA of the CDR3 is TGTGCCAGCACCCCTGACGGGGGTTCAGATACGCAGTATTTT. This gives the protein CASTPDGGSDTQYF.

In DNA form, the CDR3 reads TGTGCCATCAGCGAGGGACAGCCCAGCTCCTACGAGCAGTACTTC. Translation: CAISEGQPSSYEQYF. The J gene is TRBJ2-7, the V gene TRBV10-3, with 7 positions matching TRBD1. This CDR3 contains 15 residues. Germline V gene data show CDR1 as ENHRY and CDR2 as SYGVKD. V shed 6 bases and J 0 bases; nucleotides not matched to a gene: 8.

The chain has TRBV28 and TRBJ2-4, with D tentatively TRBD2 (5 bases). Trimming pared 6 bases from V and 0 bases from J, leaving 15 bases between. CDR1 and CDR2 from the germline V gene are MDHEN and SYDVKM. This CDR3 spans 16 amino acids. CDR3 DNA sequence: TGTGCCAGCAGACAGCCCATCGGACTAGCCAAAAACATTCAGTACTTC. Amino acids: CASRQPIGLAKNIQYF. The complete variable domain, with remaining parts taken from reference TRBV28 and TRBJ2-4, reads DVKVTQSSRYLVKRTGEKVFLECVQDMDHENMFWYRQDPGLGLRLIYFSYDVKMKEKGDIPEGYSVSREKKERFSLILESASTNQTSMYLCASRQPIGLAKNIQYFGAGTRLSVL.

The CDR3 sequence: CASSQPGLHSYNEQFF. CDR3 DNA: TGTGCCAGCAGCCAACCGGGACTCCACTCCTACAATGAGCAGTTCTTC. The chain employs TRBV6-2 or TRBV6-3 and TRBJ2-1; the D gene is possibly TRBD2 (6 bases). Germline lookup yields CDR1 MNHEY and CDR2 SVGEGT. Trimming pared 6 bases from V and 0 bases from J, leaving 15 bases between. This CDR3 is built from 16 residues.

The rearrangement joins TRBV29-1 to TRBJ1-2; 7 nucleotides align to TRBD1. The CDR3 extends over 15 amino acids. Trimming removed 4 bases from V and 5 bases from J; junction bases left unmatched: 13. The germline V gene encodes CDR1 SQVTM and CDR2 ANQGSEA. CDR3 region: CSVVKGAMGRYGYTF. CDR3 nucleotide sequence: TGCAGCGTTGTCAAGGGGGCGATGGGTAGATATGGCTACACCTTC.

The chain is built from TRBV25-1 and TRBJ1-6, with 7 bases fitting TRBD1. The germline gives CDR1 MGHDK, CDR2 SYGVNS. With 4 bases clipped from V and 11 bases from J, the junction kept 11 bases outside the gene matches. The CDR3 consists of 15 residues. CDR3 bases: TGTGCCAGCAGTGCTCACACAGGGGTGAGGGCACCCCTCCACTTT. Amino acid sequence: CASSAHTGVRAPLHF.

This clone is termed medium-sized (0.01 to 0.1%). The J gene is TRBJ1-1, the V gene TRBV7-8, with TRBD1 matching 8 bases. The CDR3 covers 17 residues. V gave up 5 bases and J gave up 5 bases; unmatched junction bases: 16. Germline CDR1 and CDR2: SGHVS and FQNEAQ. DNA for the CDR3: TGTGCCAGCAGCGCTTACCCCCGTACAGGGGGGGGGACTGAAGCTTTCTTT. This translates into CASSAYPRTGGGTEAFF.

This chain links TRBV6-5 with TRBJ1-5; tentative D call: TRBD1 (6 bases). Germline CDR1 is MNHEY and CDR2 is SVGAGI. The CDR3 runs to 15 residues. V was shortened by 0 bases and J by 3 bases, with 9 bases between the two germline ends. The CDR3 sequence: CASSYSRQANQPQHF. Here the CDR3 DNA reads TGTGCCAGCAGTTACTCGCGACAGGCCAATCAGCCCCAGCATTTT.

The gene calls are TRBV2 and TRBJ2-1; a possible D gene is TRBD2 (5 bases). The germline V gene has CDR1 SNHLY and CDR2 FYNNEI. The CDR3 is 14 amino acids. Trimming shortened V by 3 bases and J by 4 bases, and 10 bases separated the two germline ends. CDR3 bases: TGTGCCAGCAGTGATCCAGCGGTGTACAATGAGCAGTTCTTC. This gives the protein CASSDPAVYNEQFF.

The V gene is TRBV6-2 or TRBV6-3, the J gene TRBJ1-1; the match to TRBD1 covers 7 bases. V lost 5 bases, J lost 5 bases, and 8 bases stayed unmatched. The germline V gene has CDR1 MNHEY and CDR2 SVGEGT. The CDR3 spans 14 residues. The CDR3 loop reads CASSITGDGTEAFF. The CDR3 DNA is TGTGCCAGCAGTATAACAGGGGACGGGACTGAAGCTTTCTTT.

The V gene is TRBV30, the J gene TRBJ1-6; the D is unclear. Germline V gene data show CDR1 as GTSNPN and CDR2 as SVGIG (reference sequence). The CDR3 length is 13 residues. V lost 0 bases, J lost 5 bases, and 5 bases lay in between. The CDR3 DNA reads as TGTGCCTGGAGTGTACGAGATAATTCACCCCTCCACTTT. It yields the protein CAWSVRDNSPLHF.

This chain joins TRBV19 and TRBJ1-1; D might be TRBD1 (5 bases). Between the trimmed V and J ends, which lost 7 bases and 0 bases, there was a span of 15 bases. Per the germline V gene, CDR1 is LNHDA and CDR2 is SQIVND (reference sequence). CDR3 length: 15 residues. In DNA, the CDR3 is TGTGCCAGTACCCCGAGCGGGGGGTTGAACACTGAAGCTTTCTTT. It encodes CASTPSGGLNTEAFF.

The V and J genes are TRBV7-9 and TRBJ2-1; TRBD2 is a possible D gene (6 bases). CDR1 and CDR2 (germline): SEHNR, FQNEAQ (reference sequence). Between the trimmed V and J ends, which lost 5 bases and 0 bases, there was a span of 11 bases. This CDR3 spans 15 amino acids. The DNA of the CDR3 is TGTGCCAGCAGCCCGGGGAGGAGCTCCTACAATGAGCAGTTCTTC. Amino acids: CASSPGRSSYNEQFF.

The rearrangement joins TRBV19 to TRBJ2-1; TRBD2 aligns across 11 bases. V trimming: 5 bases; J trimming: 6 bases; junction bases outside the gene matches: 9. Germline lookup yields CDR1 LNHDA and CDR2 SQIVND (reference sequence). The CDR3 has 16 amino acids. The CDR3 DNA is TGTGCCAGTAGTCGTCTAGCGGGAGGCGGCCTCAATGAGCAGTTCTTC. Its translation: CASSRLAGGGLNEQFF.

V and J are TRBV19 and TRBJ1-5; weak D call: TRBD1 (5 bases). Germline CDR1 LNHDA, CDR2 SQIVND (reference sequence). The CDR3 has 16 amino acids. V was clipped by 3 bases and J by 9 bases, with 21 bases between them. CDR3 protein: CASSMGQNLVMGPQHF. The CDR3 DNA reads as TGTGCCAGTAGTATGGGGCAGAATCTCGTAATGGGGCCCCAGCATTTT.

V is TRBV27 and J is TRBJ2-5; 12 nucleotides match TRBD2. J gave up 4 bases and V 6 bases, and 6 bases lay outside the gene matches. The V gene's germline CDR1 is MNHEY and CDR2 SMNVEV (reference sequence). The CDR3 covers 15 residues. CDR3 DNA: TGTGCCAGCAGCCCTGGGACTAGCGGGTTAGAGACCCAGTACTTC. Translated: CASSPGTSGLETQYF.

The chain is built from TRBV7-3 and TRBJ1-1; D is undetermined. CDR3 size: 16 residues. The V end was cut by 1 base, the J end by 3 bases, with 15 bases between. CDR1 SGHTA and CDR2 FQGTGA come from the germline V gene. The chain's CDR3 is CASSLIRQRKDTEAFF. The CDR3 bases are TGTGCCAGCAGCTTAATACGGCAGCGTAAGGACACTGAAGCTTTCTTT.

This clone was seen a handful of times. The chain recombines TRBV4-1 with TRBJ2-5; possibly TRBD2 for D (5 bases). In germline, CDR1 is MGHRA, CDR2 YSYEKL. V was shortened by 1 base and J by 6 bases, with 12 bases between the two germline ends. The CDR3 contains 14 residues. The CDR3 region has the DNA TGCGCCAGCAGCCAAGCGGACTCTAGACAGACCCAGTACTTC. The encoded protein is CASSQADSRQTQYF.

The genes are TRBV5-5 and TRBJ2-1, with TRBD2 identical over 14 bases. V was clipped by 4 bases and J by 8 bases; unmatched bases: 5. Germline V CDR1 and CDR2: SGHKS, YYEKEE (reference sequence). There are 15 residues in the CDR3. In DNA form, the CDR3 reads TGTGCCAGCAGCCAAGGGACTAGCGGGAGCGATGAGCAGTTCTTC. It specifies CASSQGTSGSDEQFF.